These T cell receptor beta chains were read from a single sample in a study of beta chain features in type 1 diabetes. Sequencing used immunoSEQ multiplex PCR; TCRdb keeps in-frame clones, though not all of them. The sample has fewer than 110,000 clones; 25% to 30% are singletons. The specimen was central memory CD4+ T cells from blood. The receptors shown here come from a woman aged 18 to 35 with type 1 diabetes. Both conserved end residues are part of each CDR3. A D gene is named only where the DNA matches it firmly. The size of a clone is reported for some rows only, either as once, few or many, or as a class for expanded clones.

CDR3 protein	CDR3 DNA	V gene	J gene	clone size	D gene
CASSIIPTLVSYNEQFF	TGTGCCAGTAGTATAATCCCGACACTTGTCTCCTACAATGAGCAGTTCTTC	TRBV19	TRBJ2-1	few	-
CSAYLHNEQFF	TGCAGTGCTTACTTGCACAATGAGCAGTTCTTC	TRBV20-1	TRBJ2-1	few	-
CASNPQGQRQETQYF	TGTGCCAGCAACCCCCAGGGACAGCGGCAAGAGACCCAGTACTTC	TRBV2	TRBJ2-5	-	TRBD1
CASSSTDTQYF	TGTGCCAGCTCGTCCACAGATACGCAGTATTTT	TRBV6-5	TRBJ2-3	-	-
CASSDQTGPHEQYF	TGCGCCAGCAGTGACCAGACAGGGCCCCACGAGCAGTACTTC	TRBV10-2	TRBJ2-7	-	TRBD1
CASSVTHRGLVGQPQHF	TGTGCCAGTAGTGTCACCCACAGGGGGCTCGTGGGGCAGCCCCAGCATTTT	TRBV19	TRBJ1-5	-	TRBD1
CASGTVEGQPQHF	TGTGCCAGCGGGACAGTGGAGGGGCAGCCCCAGCATTTT	TRBV6-1	TRBJ1-5	few	TRBD1
CASSSGGGLAADTQYF	TGTGCCAGCAGCTCCGGAGGGGGACTAGCCGCAGATACGCAGTATTTT	TRBV7-9	TRBJ2-3	few	TRBD2
CASSSGLAGIGDTQYF	TGTGCCAGCAGCTCGGGACTAGCGGGGATTGGAGATACGCAGTATTTT	TRBV6-6	TRBJ2-3	-	TRBD2
CAWSESRNQPQHF	TGTGCCTGGAGTGAAAGTCGGAATCAGCCCCAGCATTTT	TRBV30	TRBJ1-5	-	-
CASSTFGTLTGELFF	TGTGCCAGTAGTACTTTCGGGACTCTCACCGGGGAGCTGTTTTTT	TRBV19	TRBJ2-2	-	-
CASSLGQNTGELFF	TGCGCCAGCAGCCTAGGACAGAACACCGGGGAGCTGTTTTTT	TRBV4-1	TRBJ2-2	-	-
CATSRTNSNQPQHF	TGTGCCACCAGCAGGACAAATAGCAATCAGCCCCAGCATTTT	TRBV15	TRBJ1-5	-	-
CASSADRLSEAFF	TGTGCCAGCAGCGCAGACAGGCTGAGTGAAGCTTTCTTT	TRBV7-2	TRBJ1-1	-	-
CASSPLQGLSVYNEQFF	TGTGCCAGCTCACCACTACAGGGGCTTTCCGTCTACAATGAGCAGTTCTTC	TRBV18	TRBJ2-1	-	TRBD1
CASSLVLGENTEAFF	TGTGCCAGCAGCTTAGTCTTGGGAGAGAACACTGAAGCTTTCTTT	TRBV7-9	TRBJ1-1	-	-
CASSNGQYYGYTF	TGTGCCAGTAGTAACGGACAGTACTATGGCTACACCTTC	TRBV19	TRBJ1-2	-	-
CASSPIAVWQTFSYNEQFF	TGCGCCAGCAGCCCTATTGCGGTCTGGCAGACCTTCTCCTACAATGAGCAGTTCTTC	TRBV4-1	TRBJ2-1	-	-
CASSITDSYNQPQHF	TGTGCCAGCAGCATAACAGACAGTTACAATCAGCCCCAGCATTTT	TRBV7-6	TRBJ1-5	few	-
CASSTGDRGAFF	TGTGCCAGCTCCACGGGGGACAGGGGGGCTTTCTTT	TRBV6-1	TRBJ1-1	few	TRBD1
CASSFRDNQPQHF	TGTGCCAGCAGTTTCAGGGACAATCAGCCCCAGCATTTT	TRBV6-6	TRBJ1-5	-	-
CASSLPGTSGRTNEQYF	TGCGCCAGCAGCTTACCCGGGACTAGCGGGAGAACAAACGAGCAGTACTTC	TRBV5-1	TRBJ2-7	-	TRBD2
CASSRRPVRGWDNEQFF	TGTGCCAGCAGCCGACGCCCAGTGAGAGGATGGGACAATGAGCAGTTCTTC	TRBV7-2	TRBJ2-1	few	-
CASSLPRGNEQFF	TGTGCCAGCAGCTTGCCGCGAGGCAATGAGCAGTTCTTC	TRBV5-4	TRBJ2-1	-	-
CASSLDPQGYGYTF	TGTGCCAGCAGCTTAGATCCTCAGGGCTATGGCTACACCTTC	TRBV7-2	TRBJ1-2	-	-
CASSQGRLGGGYTF	TGCGCCAGCAGCCAAGGACGACTGGGAGGTGGCTACACCTTC	TRBV4-1	TRBJ1-2	once	-
CASSLNRDNEQFF	TGTGCCAGCAGCCTTAACAGGGACAATGAGCAGTTCTTC	TRBV7-2	TRBJ2-1	-	-